Below are 27 T cell receptor beta chains sequenced from a single sample in a study of blood T cell repertoires in COVID-19. Using immunoSEQ multiplex PCR, the repertoire was profiled, and TCRdb retains in-frame clones only, with some absent. The data show 230,000 or so clones, under 90% seen once. The specimen sequenced was peripheral blood. Receptors originate from a man aged 25-45 years with active or convalescent COVID-19.

The chain recombines TRBV7-8 with TRBJ2-7; 9 bases match TRBD1. Looked up from germline, CDR1 is SGHVS and CDR2 is FQNEAQ. This CDR3 is built from 15 residues. With V trimmed by 5 bases and J by 6 bases, 11 bases remained unmatched. CDR3 DNA sequence: TGTGCCAGCAGCCCCGGGACAGGGAGGAGAGTCGAGCAGTACTTC. Protein product: CASSPGTGRRVEQYF. Drawing the rest from reference TRBV7-8 and TRBJ2-7, the complete variable domain is GAGVSQSPRYKVAKRGQDVALRCDPISGHVSLFWYQQALGQGPEFLTYFQNEAQLDKSGLPSDRFFAERPEGSVSTLKIQRTQQEDSAVYLCASSPGTGRRVEQYFGPGTRLTVT.

The J gene is TRBJ2-5, the V gene TRBV5-8, with TRBD1 matching 10 bases. This CDR3 spans 15 amino acids. V was clipped by 0 bases and J by 4 bases; unmatched bases: 3. The germline gives CDR1 SGHTS, CDR2 YDEGEE. The CDR3 DNA sequence: TGTGCCAGCAGCTTGGAGACAGGGGGCCGAGAGACCCAGTACTTC. It encodes CASSLETGGRETQYF. Full variable domain (outside the CDR3, taken from reference TRBV5-8 and TRBJ2-5): EAGVTQSPTHLIKTRGQQATLRCSPISGHTSVYWYQQALGLGLQFLLWYDEGEERNRGNFPPRFSGRQFPNYSSELNVNALELEDSALYLCASSLETGGRETQYFGPGTRLLVL.

The chain couples TRBV6-5 to TRBJ1-1, with 8 bases matching TRBD1. The CDR3 is made up of 14 amino acids. The germline V gene encodes CDR1 MNHEY and CDR2 SVGAGI. With V trimmed by 2 bases and J by 1 base, 0 bases remained unmatched. The CDR3 nucleotides read TGTGCCAGCAGTTACGACAGGGGGAACACTGAAGCTTTCTTT. This encodes CASSYDRGNTEAFF.

This rearrangement joins TRBV30 to TRBJ2-3; 11 nucleotides match TRBD2. V gave up 5 bases and J gave up 3 bases; unmatched junction bases: 4. This CDR3 has 14 residues. Germline loops: CDR1 GTSNPN, CDR2 SVGIG (reference sequence). The CDR3 DNA is TGTGCCTGGTTAGCGGGGGGGCGGACAGATACGCAGTATTTT. Its translation: CAWLAGGRTDTQYF.

V gene TRBV19 combines with J gene TRBJ2-7; 9 bases are shared with TRBD1. The germline gives CDR1 LNHDA, CDR2 SQIVND (reference sequence). V lost 5 bases and J lost 3; bases outside the gene matches: 2. This CDR3 contains 13 residues. The CDR3: CASSAGQGYEQYF. Written as DNA, the CDR3 is TGTGCCAGTAGTGCGGGACAGGGCTACGAGCAGTACTTC.

This clone was counted a few times. The chain recombines TRBV28 with TRBJ2-7, with D possibly being TRBD1 (6 bases). V was clipped by 7 bases and J by 2 bases, with 15 bases between them. The CDR3 has 14 amino acids. Looked up from germline, CDR1 is MDHEN and CDR2 is SYDVKM. The CDR3 reads CASTFLDRTYEQYF. CDR3 DNA: TGTGCCAGCACCTTCCTGGACAGAACCTACGAGCAGTACTTC.

The DNA of the CDR3 is TGTGCCAGCAGTTTAAGAAAGGGAGATGGCTACACCTTC. Amino acid sequence: CASSLRKGDGYTF. The chain has TRBV12-3 or TRBV12-4 and TRBJ1-2; D ambiguous. The CDR3 is 13 amino acids. V lost 2 bases and J 6 bases, leaving 10 bases between the germline ends.

This clone was detected a few times. The V call is TRBV28, the J call TRBJ1-3, with 7 positions matching TRBD1. The CDR3 extends over 15 amino acids. Looked up from germline, CDR1 is MDHEN and CDR2 is SYDVKM. The V segment lost 3 bases and the J segment 0 bases; nucleotides outside the gene matches: 2. CDR3 nucleotide sequence: TGTGCCAGCAGTTTGAGGACAGGCTCTGGAAACACCATATATTTT. Translating it yields CASSLRTGSGNTIYF.

Turning to this clone: Other DNA sequences in this sample translate to the same CDR3. The genes are TRBV11-3 and TRBJ2-3; D call uncertain. V dropped 1 base and J dropped 1 base, with 3 bases sitting between them. Germline-derived CDR1 and CDR2 are SGHNT and YENEEA. The CDR3 is 13 residues long. The CDR3 here is CASSLAGTDTQYF. For the CDR3, the DNA is TGTGCCAGCAGCTTAGCCGGCACAGATACGCAGTATTTT.

This chain connects TRBV27 to TRBJ1-2, with TRBD1 as a possible D gene (6 bases). The CDR3 has 14 amino acids. The V gene lost 6 bases and the J gene lost 8 bases, with 19 bases spanning the gap. Germline-derived CDR1 and CDR2 are MNHEY and SMNVEV (reference sequence). The CDR3 protein is CASRGVGGAGGYTF. CDR3 bases: TGTGCCAGCAGAGGGGTGGGGGGGGCTGGCGGCTACACCTTC.

This clone has only one observation. The chain employs TRBV6-6 and TRBJ2-7; TRBD1 aligns across 9 bases. Germline trimming cut 5 bases from V and 0 bases from J; bases unmatched to any gene: 5. Per germline, CDR1 MNHNY and CDR2 SVGAGI (reference sequence). This CDR3 is built from 15 residues. The CDR3 protein is CASSNRDRDSYEQYF. The DNA of the CDR3 is TGTGCCAGCAGTAACCGGGACAGGGACTCCTACGAGCAGTACTTC.

This clone was seen just once. The chain links TRBV9 to TRBJ2-5; 9 bases are a match to TRBD2. Germline V gene sequence: CDR1 SGDLS, CDR2 YYNGEE. Trimming took 3 bases from V and 5 from J; bases not matched to a gene: 14. This CDR3 has 17 residues. Here the CDR3 reads CASSAPRGLASVETQYF. In DNA form, the CDR3 reads TGTGCCAGCAGCGCCCCACGGGGACTAGCCTCTGTGGAGACCCAGTACTTC.

The chain carries TRBV28 and TRBJ1-1; D is unclear. Germline V gives CDR1 MDHEN, CDR2 SYDVKM. The V and J ends lost 3 bases and 7 bases respectively, with 9 bases between them. The CDR3 is 12 amino acids. This CDR3 reads CASSFGRGEAFF. The CDR3 DNA reads as TGTGCCAGCAGTTTTGGTCGGGGTGAAGCTTTCTTT.

The V and J genes are TRBV19 and TRBJ2-4, with TRBD1 identical over 10 bases. This CDR3 comprises 14 residues. From germline, CDR1 is LNHDA and CDR2 SQIVND (reference sequence). The V gene end was trimmed by 8 bases and the J gene end by 3 bases; junction bases not matched to a gene: 4. The CDR3 DNA follows: TGTGCCAGTTCGACAGGGGGCGTCAAAAACATTCAGTACTTC. Protein product: CASSTGGVKNIQYF.

The gene calls are TRBV5-1 and TRBJ2-2, with 9 bases lining up with TRBD2. The V gene end was trimmed by 3 bases and the J gene end by 5 bases; junction bases not matched to a gene: 8. Germline V lookup: CDR1 SGHRS, CDR2 YFSETQ. This CDR3 contains 16 residues. Written as DNA, the CDR3 is TGCGCCAGCAGCTACAAAGCGGGAGGCTCGACCGGGGAGCTGTTTTTT. It yields the protein CASSYKAGGSTGELFF.

The chain carries TRBV3-1 (or the pseudogene TRBV3-2) and TRBJ2-7; 12 nucleotides match TRBD2. CDR3 length equals 14 residues. Germline CDR1 reads LGHDT; CDR2 reads YNNKEL (reference sequence). V lost 5 bases, J lost 5 bases, and 4 bases stayed unmatched. The DNA of the CDR3 is TGTGCCAGCAGCTCTAGCGGGAGGGTCGACGAGCAGTACTTC. Its translation is CASSSSGRVDEQYF.

The gene calls are TRBV15 and TRBJ1-2; 7 nucleotides align to TRBD1. This CDR3 contains 16 residues. Germline assignment: CDR1 LNHNV and CDR2 YYDKDF (reference sequence). V shed 0 bases and J 4 bases; nucleotides not matched to a gene: 8. The CDR3 nucleotides are TGTGCCACCAGCAGAGATCGAGGGGGCGCCGGCTATGGCTACACCTTC. Amino acids: CATSRDRGGAGYGYTF.

The chain carries TRBV19 and TRBJ2-7; 9 bases match TRBD2. CDR1 and CDR2 from the germline V gene are LNHDA and SQIVND (reference sequence). This CDR3 comprises 14 residues. Trimming cost V 3 bases and J 5 bases; bases outside gene matches: 5. The CDR3 protein is CASSMLAGMNEQYF. DNA for the CDR3: TGTGCCAGTAGTATGCTAGCGGGGATGAACGAGCAGTACTTC.

The CDR3 is CSASLSQYQETQYF. CDR3 bases: TGCAGTGCTAGTCTCAGTCAGTACCAAGAGACCCAGTACTTC. This rearrangement joins TRBV20-1 to TRBJ2-5; D call uncertain. Germline loops: CDR1 DFQATT, CDR2 SNEGSKA (reference sequence). The V and J ends lost 3 bases and 0 bases respectively, with 11 bases between them. The CDR3 extends over 14 amino acids.

V gene TRBV6-5 combines with J gene TRBJ1-1; D might be TRBD1 (6 bases). V dropped 4 bases and J dropped 4 bases, with 13 bases sitting between them. The CDR3 length is 14 residues. CDR1 MNHEY and CDR2 SVGAGI come from the germline V gene. CDR3 nucleotides: TGTGCCAGCAGTTCGGGGGGGGCCCGCACTGAAGCTTTCTTT. Translated, it gives CASSSGGARTEAFF.

The V call is TRBV27, the J call TRBJ2-1, with 9 positions matching TRBD1. The germline gives CDR1 MNHEY, CDR2 SMNVEV (reference sequence). This CDR3 has 16 amino acids. After removal of 6 bases from V and 4 bases from J, the junction contained 10 bases not matched to a gene. The CDR3 region has the DNA TGTGCCAGCAGAAAAGATCCGGGACAGGGATACAATGAGCAGTTCTTC. This translates into CASRKDPGQGYNEQFF.

The J gene is TRBJ1-4, the V gene TRBV5-1, with TRBD1 matching over 7 bases. Unmatched junction bases numbered 7, after V lost 4 bases and J lost 4 bases. Germline CDR1 SGHRS, CDR2 YFSETQ. This CDR3 region has 15 residues. For the CDR3, the DNA is TGCGCCAGCAGCGCCACAGGGGACGGTAATGAAAAACTGTTTTTT. This sequence encodes CASSATGDGNEKLFF.

The chain joins TRBV5-1 to TRBJ2-7; D might be TRBD1 (6 bases). CDR1 is SGHRS and CDR2 is YFSETQ in the germline V gene. Trimming pared 4 bases from V and 6 bases from J, leaving 14 bases between. This CDR3 comprises 13 residues. In DNA form, the CDR3 reads TGCGCCAGCAGCCCACAGGGAACGGGCGAGCAGTACTTC. As protein: CASSPQGTGEQYF.

The chain has TRBV7-2 and TRBJ2-2, with D unresolved. Germline V gene sequence: CDR1 SGHTA, CDR2 FQGNSA. V was shortened by 2 bases and J by 1 base, with 5 bases between the two germline ends. The CDR3 spans 14 residues. DNA for the CDR3: TGTGCCAGCAGCTTAAAACTGAACACCGGGGAGCTGTTTTTT. Amino acids: CASSLKLNTGELFF.

The chain recombines TRBV27 with TRBJ1-1, with D possibly being TRBD1 (5 bases). CDR1 MNHEY and CDR2 SMNVEV come from the germline V gene (reference sequence). The CDR3 sequence is 14 residues long. The V gene lost 2 bases and the J gene lost 5 bases, with 12 bases spanning the gap. As DNA, the CDR3 is TGTGCCAGCAGTTTAATCGGCGCAGGGACTGAAGCTTTCTTT. It yields the protein CASSLIGAGTEAFF.

The chain combines TRBV27 with TRBJ2-7; 7 bases match TRBD2. V dropped 5 bases and J dropped 3; count of bases not matched to a gene: 7. The germline CDR1 and CDR2 sequences are MNHEY and SMNVEV (reference sequence). The CDR3 sequence is 14 residues long. CDR3 loop: CASSPISGHYEQYF. The DNA for the CDR3 is TGTGCCAGCAGTCCTATTAGCGGGCACTACGAGCAGTACTTC.

This chain links TRBV6-6 with TRBJ1-5; D is possibly TRBD1 (6 bases). The germline V gene encodes CDR1 MNHNY and CDR2 SVGAGI (reference sequence). V lost 5 bases and J 4 bases, leaving 15 bases between the germline ends. The CDR3 extends over 15 amino acids. CDR3 protein: CASSRLPGTNQPQHF. CDR3 nucleotides: TGTGCCAGCAGTCGCCTTCCAGGGACAAATCAGCCCCAGCATTTT.